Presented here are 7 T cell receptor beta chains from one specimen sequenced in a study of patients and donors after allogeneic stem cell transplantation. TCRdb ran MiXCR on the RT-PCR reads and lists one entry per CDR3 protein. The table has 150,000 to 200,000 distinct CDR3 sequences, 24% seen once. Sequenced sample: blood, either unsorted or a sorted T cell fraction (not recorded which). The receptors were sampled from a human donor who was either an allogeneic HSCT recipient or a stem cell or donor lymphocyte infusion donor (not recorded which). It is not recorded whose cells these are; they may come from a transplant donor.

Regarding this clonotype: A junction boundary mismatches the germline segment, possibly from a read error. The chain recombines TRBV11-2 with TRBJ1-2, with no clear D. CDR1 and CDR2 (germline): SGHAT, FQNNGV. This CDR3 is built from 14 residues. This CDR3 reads CARSLSDIAYGYTF. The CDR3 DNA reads TGTGCCAGGAGCTTAAGCGACATTGCCTATGGCTACACCTTC.

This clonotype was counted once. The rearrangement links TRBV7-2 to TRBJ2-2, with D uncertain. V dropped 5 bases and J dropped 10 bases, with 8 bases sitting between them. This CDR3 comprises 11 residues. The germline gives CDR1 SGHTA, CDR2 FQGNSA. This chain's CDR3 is CASSPAVELFF. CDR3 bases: TGTGCCAGCAGCCCCGCCGTGGAGCTGTTTTTT.

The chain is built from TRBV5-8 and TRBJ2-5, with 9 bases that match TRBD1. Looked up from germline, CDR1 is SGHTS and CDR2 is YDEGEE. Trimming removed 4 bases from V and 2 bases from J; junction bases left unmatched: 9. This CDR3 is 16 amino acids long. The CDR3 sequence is CASSPGTGQIQETQYF. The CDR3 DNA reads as TGTGCCAGCAGCCCTGGGACAGGGCAAATTCAAGAGACCCAGTACTTC. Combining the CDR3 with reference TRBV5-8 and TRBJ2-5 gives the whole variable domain EAGVTQSPTHLIKTRGQQATLRCSPISGHTSVYWYQQALGLGLQFLLWYDEGEERNRGNFPPRFSGRQFPNYSSELNVNALELEDSALYLCASSPGTGQIQETQYFGPGTRLLVL.

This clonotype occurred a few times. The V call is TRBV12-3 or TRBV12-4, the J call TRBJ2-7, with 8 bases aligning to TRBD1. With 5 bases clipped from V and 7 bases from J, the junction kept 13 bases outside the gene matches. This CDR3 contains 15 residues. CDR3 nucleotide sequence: TGTGCCAGCAGTGGACAGGGAGTTATCTTATCTGAGCAGTACTTC. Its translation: CASSGQGVILSEQYF.

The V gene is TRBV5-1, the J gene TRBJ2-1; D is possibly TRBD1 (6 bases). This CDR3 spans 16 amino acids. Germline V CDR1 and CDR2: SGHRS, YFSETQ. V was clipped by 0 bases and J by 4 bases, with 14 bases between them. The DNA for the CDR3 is TGCGCCAGCAGCTTGGCCTTTACAGGGTTATACAATGAGCAGTTCTTC. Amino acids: CASSLAFTGLYNEQFF.

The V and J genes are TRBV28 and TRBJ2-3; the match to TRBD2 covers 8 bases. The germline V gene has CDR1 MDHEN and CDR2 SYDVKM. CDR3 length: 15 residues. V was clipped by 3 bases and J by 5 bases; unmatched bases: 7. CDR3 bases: TGTGCCAGCAGTTTGGCTAGCGGGCAAGGAGATACGCAGTATTTT. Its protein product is CASSLASGQGDTQYF.

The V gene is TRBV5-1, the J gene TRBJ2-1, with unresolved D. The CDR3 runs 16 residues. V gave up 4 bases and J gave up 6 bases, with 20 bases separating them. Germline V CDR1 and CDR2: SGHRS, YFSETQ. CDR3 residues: CASSGPGPEPTNEQFF. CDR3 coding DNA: TGCGCCAGCAGCGGCCCCGGGCCCGAGCCCACCAATGAGCAGTTCTTC. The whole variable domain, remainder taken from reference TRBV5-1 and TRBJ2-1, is KAGVTQTPRYLIKTRGQQVTLSCSPISGHRSVSWYQQTPGQGLQFLFEYFSETQRNKGNFPGRFSGRQFSNSRSEMNVSTLELGDSALYLCASSGPGPEPTNEQFFGPGTRLTVL.